Listed below are T cell receptor beta chains from one sample, sequenced in a study of graft-versus-host responses after intestinal transplantation. This table comes from immunoSEQ multiplex PCR, and its TCRdb copy is limited to in-frame clones, with some not included. The repertoire holds 15,000 or so clones, with around 69% as singletons. The specimen comprised ileum tissue, sampled 14 days after transplant. These receptors were taken from a human patient who received an intestinal transplant, so some T cells may come from the graft donor. Both conserved end residues are part of each CDR3. The D gene is left open where the match is weak. Clone sizes are given selectively: once, few, many, or a class where the clone is expanded.

DNA	CDR3	J	V	D	length	size
TGCAGCGTGATCACCGGGACATCGAGGCCTCATGAGCAGTTCTTC	CSVITGTSRPHEQFF	TRBJ2-1	TRBV29-1	NA	15	NA
TGTGCCAGCAGCCTGAATCCACTAGCGGGGGGGCCCGGTGAGCAGTTCTTC	CASSLNPLAGGPGEQFF	TRBJ2-1	TRBV4-2	TRBD2	17	NA
TGTGCCTGGAGGGTTGCCCCGTATTCCTATGGCTACACCTTC	CAWRVAPYSYGYTF	TRBJ1-2	TRBV30	NA	14	NA
TGTGCCAGCACCTGGGACACTTCTACGCGCTACACCTTC	CASTWDTSTRYTF	TRBJ1-2	TRBV2	NA	13	NA
TGTGCCAGCAGTGGGGTAGCCAAAAACATTCAGTACTTC	CASSGVAKNIQYF	TRBJ2-4	TRBV6-1	NA	13	once
TGTGCTGGGACTAGCGGGGGAGGTGAGCAGTTCTTC	CAGTSGGGEQFF	TRBJ2-1	TRBV6-1	TRBD2	12	NA
TGTGCCAGCAGCACGGGACTAGGAGACTACGAGCAGTACTTC	CASSTGLGDYEQYF	TRBJ2-7	TRBV7-9	TRBD2	14	NA
TGTGCCAGTAGTAGGGACTCCCCGCCTTACAATGAGCAGTTCTTC	CASSRDSPPYNEQFF	TRBJ2-1	TRBV19	NA	15	NA
TGTGCCAGCAGTTTCCTCCCCGGACTAGCGGGGGATGAGCAGTTCTTC	CASSFLPGLAGDEQFF	TRBJ2-1	TRBV27	TRBD2	16	NA
TGCGCCAGCAGCCAAGGGTCTGAGAGATCATACGAGCAGTACTTC	CASSQGSERSYEQYF	TRBJ2-7	TRBV4-1	NA	15	NA
TGCGCCAGCAGCTTGGAACCCTACAATGAGCAGTTCTTC	CASSLEPYNEQFF	TRBJ2-1	TRBV5-1	NA	13	NA
TGTGCCAGCAGTTGGTGGACAGGTAATAAGAACACTGAAGCTTTCTTT	CASSWWTGNKNTEAFF	TRBJ1-1	TRBV7-9	TRBD1	16	NA
TGTGCCAGCAGCTTACATCCGGCGGGAGATAACGGGGAGCTGTTTTTT	CASSLHPAGDNGELFF	TRBJ2-2	TRBV7-2	TRBD2	16	NA
TGCGCCAGCAGTGGGGGGCCCTCGAACACCGGGGAGCTGTTTTTT	CASSGGPSNTGELFF	TRBJ2-2	TRBV10-2	NA	15	NA
TGTGCCACAAAAGGACAGGGAGGCACTGAAGCTTTCTTT	CATKGQGGTEAFF	TRBJ1-1	TRBV6-6	TRBD1	13	NA
TGTGCCAGCAGCGCAAATCCGACAGGGGGCATCGAGCAGTACTTC	CASSANPTGGIEQYF	TRBJ2-7	TRBV9	TRBD1	15	once
TGTGCTAGTGGTGCACCAGAGACCCAGTACTTC	CASGAPETQYF	TRBJ2-5	TRBV12-5	NA	11	NA
TGTGCCAGCAGCTTAGGTACCGAGCAGTACTTC	CASSLGTEQYF	TRBJ2-7	TRBV7-2	NA	11	NA
TGTGCCAGCAGTGAAGCCCGGGGACCCTATGGCTACACCTTC	CASSEARGPYGYTF	TRBJ1-2	TRBV6-1	NA	14	NA
TGTGCCAGCAGCGAAGCGGGGGCGTGGATGAACACTGAAGCTTTCTTT	CASSEAGAWMNTEAFF	TRBJ1-1	TRBV4-2	NA	16	NA
TGTGCCAGTAGTATAGATTTGACTAGCGGGAGGGTGGTGCAGTTCTTC	CASSIDLTSGRVVQFF	TRBJ2-1	TRBV19	TRBD2	16	NA
TGTGCCAGCAGCTTAAGGACAGGGGGCTACGAGCAGTACTTC	CASSLRTGGYEQYF	TRBJ2-7	TRBV5-5	TRBD1	14	NA
TGTGCCATCAGTGGGGGCCTCCCCGGGGAGCTGTTTTTT	CAISGGLPGELFF	TRBJ2-2	TRBV10-3	NA	13	NA
TGTGCCAGCAGCCCCTCAGGGGGCTGGGGAATGAACACTGAAGCTTTCTTT	CASSPSGGWGMNTEAFF	TRBJ1-1	TRBV7-2	TRBD1	17	NA
TGTGCCAGCAGCTCAGGACTAGCGGGGGCCCAAAACCCCGAGACCCAGTACTTC	CASSSGLAGAQNPETQYF	TRBJ2-5	TRBV5-4	TRBD2	18	NA